The 30 T cell receptor beta chains presented below share a single source sample, sequenced in a study of graft-versus-host responses after intestinal transplantation. Their antigens are not known. The method was immunoSEQ multiplex PCR; TCRdb's version includes in-frame clones alone and lacks a portion of them. The sample holds more than 70,000 clones; around 83% are singletons and the top ten take 0.83%. This specimen consisted of unstimulated CD4+ T cells sorted from spleen or lymph node cells, obtained before intestinal transplant. The receptors derive from a human donor who received an intestinal transplant.

The chain combines TRBV4-1 with TRBJ2-1; TRBD2 matches 15 bases. V lost 1 base and J lost 4; bases outside the gene matches: 2. The CDR3 runs 17 residues. The V gene's germline CDR1 is MGHRA and CDR2 YSYEKL. For the CDR3, the DNA is TGCGCCAGCAGCCAAGGAGGGACTAGCGGGGGGTACAATGAGCAGTTCTTC. Protein sequence: CASSQGGTSGGYNEQFF.

This clone came up once. This chain connects TRBV10-3 to TRBJ2-3; possible D gene TRBD1, 6 bases. Germline V lookup: CDR1 ENHRY, CDR2 SYGVKD. Trimming stripped 10 bases from V and 0 bases from J, with 14 bases between. This CDR3 has 14 amino acids. CDR3 region: CATRDTLSTDTQYF. CDR3 sequence (DNA): TGTGCCACCCGGGACACCCTTAGCACAGATACGCAGTATTTT.

This chain uses TRBV21-1 with TRBJ1-5. TRBV21-1 is shown as a pseudogene. The CDR3 contains 20 residues. The CDR3 region is CASSPRDFIRLVALNQPQHF. Written as DNA, the CDR3 is TGTGCCAGCAGCCCCCGGGACTTTATAAGGCTTGTCGCCCTCAATCAGCCCCAGCATTTT.

In nucleotides, the CDR3 is TGTGCCAGCTCATCCTCCCAAGAGACCCAGTACTTC. Its protein is CASSSSQETQYF. J is TRBJ2-5 and V is TRBV18; D gene ambiguous. In germline, CDR1 is KGHSH, CDR2 LQKENI. V lost 5 bases, J lost 1 base, and 5 bases lay in between. The CDR3 is 12 residues long.

The V and J genes are TRBV10-3 and TRBJ2-3; D uncertain. Germline loops: CDR1 ENHRY, CDR2 SYGVKD. Trimming stripped 3 bases from V and 1 base from J, with 8 bases between. The CDR3 is 14 residues long. The CDR3 here is CAISDGGRTDTQYF. For the CDR3, the DNA is TGTGCCATCAGTGATGGCGGCCGCACAGATACGCAGTATTTT.

This chain joins TRBV29-1 and TRBJ2-2, with 11 bases lining up with TRBD1. J was trimmed by 3 bases and V by 7 bases; bases with no gene match: 4. CDR1 SQVTM and CDR2 ANQGSEA come from the germline V gene. The CDR3 is made up of 14 amino acids. The CDR3 here is CSARTGGDTGELFF. In DNA form, the CDR3 reads TGCAGCGCCCGGACAGGGGGCGACACCGGGGAGCTGTTTTTT.

This sequence joins TRBV18 and TRBJ1-4, with 7 bases aligning to TRBD1. V gave up 3 bases and J gave up 5 bases; unmatched junction bases: 6. CDR1 KGHSH and CDR2 LQKENI come from the germline V gene. The CDR3 extends over 15 amino acids. The DNA of the CDR3 is TGTGCCAGCTCACCGTCTGGGACAGACAATGAAAAACTGTTTTTT. It codes for CASSPSGTDNEKLFF.

CDR3 DNA: TGTGCCAGCAGTTACTCGCAGGGCGGCTACACCTTC. Protein sequence: CASSYSQGGYTF. The chain recombines TRBV6-6 with TRBJ1-2; D perhaps matches TRBD1 (5 bases). Germline V lookup: CDR1 MNHNY, CDR2 SVGAGI (reference sequence). This CDR3 region has 12 residues. Trimming left V 0 bases short and J 8 bases short, with 7 bases between.

The chain carries TRBV19 and TRBJ2-6; the match to TRBD1 covers 8 bases. There are 16 residues in the CDR3. Germline trimming cut 3 bases from V and 0 bases from J; bases unmatched to any gene: 1. In germline, CDR1 is LNHDA, CDR2 SQIVND (reference sequence). The CDR3 here is CASSIRGRSGANVLTF. CDR3 nucleotide sequence: TGTGCCAGTAGTATCAGGGGGCGCTCTGGGGCCAACGTCCTGACTTTC.

The chain couples TRBV18 to TRBJ2-1; 7 nucleotides agree with TRBD2. Germline V gene lookup returns CDR1 KGHSH and CDR2 LQKENI. The CDR3 sequence is 19 residues long. Losses at the gene ends were 1 base for V and 6 bases for J; bases not matched to a gene: 18. The CDR3 spells CASSPRLDLARTGGNEQFF. In nucleotides, the CDR3 is TGTGCCAGCTCACCACGGTTGGATCTGGCCAGGACGGGGGGCAATGAGCAGTTCTTC.

The V and J genes are TRBV7-2 and TRBJ1-1, with D perhaps matching TRBD1 (5 bases). The CDR3 sequence is 14 residues long. The ends were cut back, 1 base at V and 4 bases at J, with 10 bases in the middle. Germline CDR1 reads SGHTA; CDR2 reads FQGNSA. The CDR3 coding sequence is TGTGCCAGCAGCTTAGTGCGGGGCCTCACTGAAGCTTTCTTT. It is translated as CASSLVRGLTEAFF.

This clone appeared once. The chain joins TRBV2 to TRBJ1-6; D may be TRBD1 (5 bases). The V gene lost 5 bases and the J gene lost 7 bases, with 15 bases spanning the gap. The CDR3 extends over 15 amino acids. Germline V gene lookup returns CDR1 SNHLY and CDR2 FYNNEI. CDR3 protein: CASSPRQTGNSPLHF. In DNA form, the CDR3 reads TGTGCCAGCAGTCCCCGACAGACCGGCAATTCACCCCTCCACTTT.

The V gene is TRBV1, the J gene TRBJ2-1; the D call TRBD2 from the table was never checked on the DNA. TRBV1 is a pseudogene locus. The CDR3 contains 17 residues. CDR3 sequence: CTSSQDPQLAVNHEQFF. In nucleotides, the CDR3 is TGCACCAGCAGCCAAGATCCCCAGCTAGCGGTAAACCATGAGCAGTTCTTC.

This clone was detected only once. The chain links TRBV11-2 to TRBJ1-4; 10 bases are a match to TRBD1. The CDR3 contains 16 residues. With V trimmed by 1 base and J by 8 bases, 7 bases remained unmatched. Germline V gene sequence: CDR1 SGHAT, CDR2 FQNNGV. The CDR3 loop is CASSLARDRGREKLFF. CDR3 DNA: TGTGCCAGCAGCTTAGCTCGGGACAGGGGTCGGGAAAAACTGTTTTTT.

V usage is TRBV18 and J usage is TRBJ1-1, with D possibly being TRBD1 (6 bases). Germline assignment: CDR1 KGHSH and CDR2 LQKENI. This CDR3 has 11 amino acids. Trimming took off 7 bases at V and 5 bases at J, with 8 bases between the two ends. CDR3: CASLQGTEAFF. Here the CDR3 DNA reads TGTGCCAGCTTACAGGGTACTGAAGCTTTCTTT.

The chain joins TRBV6-6 to TRBJ2-7; D is perhaps TRBD1 (6 bases). The CDR3 length is 13 residues. Germline loops: CDR1 MNHNY, CDR2 SVGAGI (reference sequence). V dropped 4 bases and J dropped 3 bases, with 10 bases sitting between them. This CDR3 reads CASSFGQSYEQYF. In nucleotides, the CDR3 is TGTGCCAGCAGTTTCGGACAGAGCTACGAGCAGTACTTC.

The chain joins TRBV9 to TRBJ1-2; unclear D gene. The ends were cut back, 0 bases at V and 5 bases at J, with 8 bases in the middle. CDR1 and CDR2 from the germline V gene are SGDLS and YYNGEE. The CDR3 has 13 amino acids. The DNA of the CDR3 is TGTGCCAGCAGCGTAGACCCACAATATGGCTACACCTTC. Translating it yields CASSVDPQYGYTF.

This rearrangement joins TRBV20-1 to TRBJ1-1; D is ambiguous. V was trimmed by 4 bases and J by 2 bases, leaving 5 bases between them. This CDR3 is built from 11 residues. Germline lookup yields CDR1 DFQATT and CDR2 SNEGSKA (reference sequence). The CDR3 region is CSANYNTEAFF. CDR3 in DNA: TGCAGTGCTAACTACAACACTGAAGCTTTCTTT.

The chain couples TRBV18 to TRBJ2-5; 10 bases match TRBD1. The J call may be wrong; the DNA end is better matched by TRBJ2-7. Germline values: CDR1 KGHSH, CDR2 LQKENI. The CDR3 has 15 residues. The DNA of the CDR3 is TGTGCCAGCTCAACAGTCGGGACAGGGGTTTACGAGCAGTACTTC. Translating it yields CASSTVGTGVYEQYF.

The rearrangement joins TRBV11-2 to TRBJ2-7; a weak D match, TRBD2 (5 bases). CDR1 is SGHAT and CDR2 is FQNNGV in the germline V gene. The ends were cut back, 4 bases at V and 2 bases at J, with 18 bases in the middle. The CDR3 has 16 amino acids. This CDR3 reads CASSSRVGRQAYEQYF. The CDR3 DNA sequence: TGTGCCAGCAGCTCGAGGGTGGGCAGGCAGGCCTACGAGCAGTACTTC.

This chain joins TRBV5-4 and TRBJ2-7, with D perhaps TRBD2 (7 bases). V gave up 1 base and J gave up 1 base, with 9 bases separating them. Germline assignment: CDR1 SGHNT and CDR2 YYREEE (reference sequence). There are 14 residues in the CDR3. CDR3 DNA sequence: TGTGCCAGCAGCTTGCGGGGGGCTTCCTACGAGCAGTACTTC. Protein sequence: CASSLRGASYEQYF.

The gene calls are TRBV9 and TRBJ2-1; the D gene is possibly TRBD2 (5 bases). V was clipped by 5 bases and J by 0 bases, with 9 bases between them. Per the germline V gene, CDR1 is SGDLS and CDR2 is YYNGEE. This CDR3 contains 14 residues. CDR3 residues: CASSRGYSYNEQFF. The CDR3 DNA follows: TGTGCCAGCAGTCGGGGATACTCCTACAATGAGCAGTTCTTC.

V and J are TRBV10-3 and TRBJ1-6; D uncertain. CDR3 length: 15 amino acids. Between the trimmed V and J ends, which lost 1 base and 9 bases, there was a span of 13 bases. CDR1 is ENHRY, CDR2 SYGVKD, per germline. The CDR3 spells CAISELADSTSPLHF. For the CDR3, the DNA is TGTGCCATCAGTGAGTTGGCAGACTCCACTTCACCCCTCCACTTT.

This clone was picked up one time. The V call is TRBV5-1, the J call TRBJ2-5, with 9 bases aligning to TRBD2. Germline V gene lookup returns CDR1 SGHRS and CDR2 YFSETQ. J lost 5 bases, V lost 1 base, and 12 bases had no gene match. There are 17 residues in the CDR3. The CDR3: CASSLRALSGSGETQYF. The CDR3 DNA follows: TGCGCCAGCAGCTTGAGGGCCCTTAGCGGGAGTGGTGAGACCCAGTACTTC.

This clone has a handful of counts. V is TRBV4-1 and J is TRBJ2-3; D is ambiguous. Trimming stripped 2 bases from V and 4 bases from J, with 4 bases between. The CDR3 consists of 12 residues. CDR1 is MGHRA, CDR2 YSYEKL, per germline. The CDR3 loop reads CASSQLADTQYF. DNA for the CDR3: TGCGCCAGCAGCCAACTAGCAGATACGCAGTATTTT.

This clone appeared once. V usage is TRBV2 and J usage is TRBJ2-2, with TRBD2 matching 7 bases. J was trimmed by 1 base and V by 6 bases; bases with no gene match: 11. In germline, CDR1 is SNHLY, CDR2 FYNNEI. CDR3 length equals 17 residues. The CDR3 spells CASRSPPRGVNTGELFF. CDR3 coding DNA: TGTGCCAGCAGAAGTCCCCCCCGGGGGGTGAACACCGGGGAGCTGTTTTTT. The full variable domain, with the rest looked up from reference TRBV2 and TRBJ2-2, is EPEVTQTPSHQVTQMGQEVILRCVPISNHLYFYWYRQILGQKVEFLVSFYNNEISEKSEIFDDQFSVERPDGSNFTLKIRSTKLEDSAMYFCASRSPPRGVNTGELFFGEGSRLTVL.

This sequence joins TRBV19 and TRBJ2-2; 7 bases agree with TRBD1. The V gene's germline CDR1 is LNHDA and CDR2 SQIVND (reference sequence). J gave up 3 bases and V 6 bases, and 10 bases lay outside the gene matches. The CDR3 spans 16 residues. CDR3 amino acids: CASRQQGSSYTGELFF. The CDR3 bases are TGTGCCAGTAGGCAACAGGGGTCGTCGTACACCGGGGAGCTGTTTTTT.

The genes are TRBV28 and TRBJ2-7; D is undetermined. Germline V lookup: CDR1 MDHEN, CDR2 SYDVKM. The ends were cut back, 6 bases at V and 1 base at J, with 10 bases in the middle. The CDR3 sequence is 13 residues long. The DNA for the CDR3 is TGTGCCAGCAGAAGCGCCTCATCCTACGAGCAGTACTTC. This gives the protein CASRSASSYEQYF.

The chain carries TRBV9 and TRBJ2-5, with 7 bases that match TRBD1. The length of the CDR3 is 13 residues. Germline V gene lookup returns CDR1 SGDLS and CDR2 YYNGEE. Germline trimming cut 6 bases from V and 7 bases from J; bases unmatched to any gene: 9. CDR3 bases: TGTGCCAGCACGGGAACAGGGGATGTGACCCAGTACTTC. Amino acid sequence: CASTGTGDVTQYF.

This sequence joins TRBV27 and TRBJ1-2, with D unclear. With 6 bases removed from V and 2 bases from J, the gap between germline ends came to 7 bases. The germline gives CDR1 MNHEY, CDR2 SMNVEV (reference sequence). The CDR3 runs to 12 residues. The CDR3: CASRRQNYGYTF. CDR3 nucleotides: TGTGCCAGCAGGAGGCAGAACTATGGCTACACCTTC.